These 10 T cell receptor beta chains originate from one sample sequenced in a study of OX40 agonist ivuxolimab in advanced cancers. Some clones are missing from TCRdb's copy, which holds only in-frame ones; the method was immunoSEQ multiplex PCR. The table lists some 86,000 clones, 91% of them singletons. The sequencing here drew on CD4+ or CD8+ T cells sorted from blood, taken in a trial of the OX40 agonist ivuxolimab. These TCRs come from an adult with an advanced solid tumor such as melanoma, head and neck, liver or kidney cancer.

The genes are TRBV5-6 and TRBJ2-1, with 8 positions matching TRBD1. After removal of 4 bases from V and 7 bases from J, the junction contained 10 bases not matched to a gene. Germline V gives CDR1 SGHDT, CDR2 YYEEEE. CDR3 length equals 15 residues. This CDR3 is CASSLGGQGRNEQFF. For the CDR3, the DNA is TGTGCCAGCAGCCTCGGCGGACAGGGAAGGAATGAGCAGTTCTTC.

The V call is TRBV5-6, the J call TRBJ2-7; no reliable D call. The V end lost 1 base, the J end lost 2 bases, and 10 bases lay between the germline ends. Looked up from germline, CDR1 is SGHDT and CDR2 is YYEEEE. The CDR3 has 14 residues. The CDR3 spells CASSLKVPPYEQYF. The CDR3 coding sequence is TGTGCCAGCAGCTTGAAGGTCCCCCCCTACGAGCAGTACTTC.

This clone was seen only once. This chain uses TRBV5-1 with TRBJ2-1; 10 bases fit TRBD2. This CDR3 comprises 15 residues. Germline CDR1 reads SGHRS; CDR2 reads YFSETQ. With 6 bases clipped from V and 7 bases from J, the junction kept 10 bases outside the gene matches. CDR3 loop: CASTVGLAGVNEQFF. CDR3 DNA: TGCGCCAGCACTGTGGGGCTAGCGGGAGTAAATGAGCAGTTCTTC.

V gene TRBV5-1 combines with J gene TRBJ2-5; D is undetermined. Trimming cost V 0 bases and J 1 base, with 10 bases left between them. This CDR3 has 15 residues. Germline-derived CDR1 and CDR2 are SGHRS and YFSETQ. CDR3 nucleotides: TGCGCCAGCAGCTTGGATAGGGCGATCCAAGAGACCCAGTACTTC. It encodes CASSLDRAIQETQYF.

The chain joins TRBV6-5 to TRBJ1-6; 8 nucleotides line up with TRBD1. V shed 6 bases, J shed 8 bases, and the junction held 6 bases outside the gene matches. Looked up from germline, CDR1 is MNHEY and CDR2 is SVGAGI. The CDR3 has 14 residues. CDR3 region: CASSPGQGYSPLHF. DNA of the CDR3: TGTGCCAGCAGCCCAGGACAGGGCTATTCACCCCTCCACTTT.

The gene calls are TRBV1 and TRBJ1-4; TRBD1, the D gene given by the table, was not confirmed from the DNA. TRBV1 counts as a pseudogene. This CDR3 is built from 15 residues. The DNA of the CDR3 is TGCACCAGCAGCCCTAGGATCAGGGGGTGTGAAAAACTGTTTTTT. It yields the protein CTSSPRIRGCEKLFF.

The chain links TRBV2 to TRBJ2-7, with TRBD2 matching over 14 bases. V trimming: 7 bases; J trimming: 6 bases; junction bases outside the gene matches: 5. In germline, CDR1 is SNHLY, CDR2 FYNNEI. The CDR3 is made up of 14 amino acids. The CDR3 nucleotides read TGTGCCAGCAAGGGGGGACTAGCGGGAGCCGAGCAGTACTTC. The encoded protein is CASKGGLAGAEQYF.

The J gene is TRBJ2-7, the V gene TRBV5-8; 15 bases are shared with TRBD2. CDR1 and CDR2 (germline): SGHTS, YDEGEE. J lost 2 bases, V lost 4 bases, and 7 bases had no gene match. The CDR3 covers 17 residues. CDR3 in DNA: TGTGCCAGCAGCACGGGACTAGCGGGAGGAAAAACCTACGAGCAGTACTTC. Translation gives CASSTGLAGGKTYEQYF.

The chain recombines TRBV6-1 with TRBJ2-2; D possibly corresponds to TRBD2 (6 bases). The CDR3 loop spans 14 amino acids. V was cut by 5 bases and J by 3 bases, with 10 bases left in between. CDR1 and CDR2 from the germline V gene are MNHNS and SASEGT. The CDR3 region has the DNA TGTGCCAGCAGTCTGGACTACTACACCGGGGAGCTGTTTTTT. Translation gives CASSLDYYTGELFF.

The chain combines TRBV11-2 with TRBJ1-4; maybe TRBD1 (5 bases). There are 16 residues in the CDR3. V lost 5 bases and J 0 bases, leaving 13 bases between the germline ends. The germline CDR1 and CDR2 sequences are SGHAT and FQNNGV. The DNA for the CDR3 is TGTGCCAGCAGCCAAAAGACAGCCACAACTAATGAAAAACTGTTTTTT. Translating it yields CASSQKTATTNEKLFF. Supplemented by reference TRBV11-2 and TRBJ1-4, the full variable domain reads EAGVAQSPRYKIIEKRQSVAFWCNPISGHATLYWYQQILGQGPKLLIQFQNNGVVDDSQLPKDRFSAERLKGVDSTLKIQPAKLEDSAVYLCASSQKTATTNEKLFFGSGTQLSVL.